These T cell receptor beta chains were read from a single sample in a study of shared clonotypes between healthy human individuals. Measured with immunoSEQ multiplex PCR; TCRdb has only the in-frame clones, and not every one. The sample contains about 700,000 clones, about 90% of which appear only once. The material sequenced was naive CD8+ T cells sorted from blood. These receptors originate from a man aged 25-45 years in good health. The CDR3 runs from the conserved cysteine through the conserved F or W. The order of the fields is V gene, J gene, D gene, clone size, CDR3 DNA, CDR3 protein. The D gene is left open where the match is weak. The size field is filled for only some rows; it gives once, few, many or a size class.

>TRBV2|TRBJ2-7|-|-
TGTGCCAGCCTAGACGGCCTCTCCTACGAGCAGTACTTC
CASLDGLSYEQYF
>TRBV20-1|TRBJ2-1|-|-
TGCAGTGCCAGAGAGAATGAGCAGTTCTTC
CSARENEQFF
>TRBV28|TRBJ2-1|TRBD1|-
TGTGCCAGCAGTTTATTTGACAGGGCGAATGAGCAGTTCTTC
CASSLFDRANEQFF
>TRBV5-1|TRBJ2-6|-|-
TGCGCCAGCAGCTTGAGAACTTCGGGAGTTATCTCTGGGGCCAACGTCCTGACTTTC
CASSLRTSGVISGANVLTF
>TRBV27|TRBJ2-3|-|-
TGTGCCAGCAGTAGCCAGGCCGCTAGCACAGATACGCAGTATTTT
CASSSQAASTDTQYF
>TRBV19|TRBJ2-2|-|-
TGTGCCAGTAGTTTTGTGACCGGGGAGCTGTTTTTT
CASSFVTGELFF
>TRBV9|TRBJ1-1|-|once
TGTGCCAGCAGCGTAGTTGGGGCAGGGGTTCGGGACACTGAAGCTTTCTTT
CASSVVGAGVRDTEAFF
>TRBV28|TRBJ1-5|-|-
TGTGCCAGCGGGTCCGACGTTAAACCTAGCAATCAGCCCCAGCATTTT
CASGSDVKPSNQPQHF
>TRBV5-1|TRBJ2-7|-|-
TGCGCCAGCAGCTTGCGTCTAGCGACGACTTCCTACGAGCAGTACTTC
CASSLRLATTSYEQYF
>TRBV28|TRBJ2-7|-|-
TGTGCCAGCAGCTTACCGGTAGCGGCGACCGAGCAGTACTTC
CASSLPVAATEQYF
>TRBV7-9|TRBJ2-2|TRBD1|few
TGTGCCAGCAGCTCCAAAGATGGACAGGGGGCAACGGAGCTGTTTTTT
CASSSKDGQGATELFF
>TRBV27|TRBJ2-7|-|-
TGTGCCAGCAGTTTTGCCCAACGGGGCTACGAGCAGTACTTC
CASSFAQRGYEQYF
>TRBV7-9|TRBJ1-4|-|-
TGTGCCAGCAGCGTAGGAGGGGAAGGTGAAAAACTGTTTTTT
CASSVGGEGEKLFF
>TRBV6-1|TRBJ1-5|-|-
TGTGCCAGCAGTGAAGGTCAGCCCCAGCATTTT
CASSEGQPQHF
>TRBV7-8|TRBJ2-5|-|-
TGTGCCAGCAGCATAGGAGGGTACCAAGAGACCCAGTACTTC
CASSIGGYQETQYF
>TRBV27|TRBJ2-7|-|-
TGTGCCAGCAGTTTGAAACGACCCTACGAGCAGTACTTC
CASSLKRPYEQYF
>TRBV7-9|TRBJ1-1|-|-
TGTGCCAGCAGCCACCCTAGGGGGAATACTGAAGCTTTCTTT
CASSHPRGNTEAFF
>TRBV28|TRBJ2-1|-|-
TGTGCCAGCAGTGTCTCCAAGACGGATACCTACAATGAGCAGTTCTTC
CASSVSKTDTYNEQFF
>TRBV21-1|TRBJ2-5|-|-
TGTGCCAGCATCCCAAAGGACAGGGAGACCCAGTACTTC
CASIPKDRETQYF
>TRBV7-9|TRBJ2-3|-|-
TGTGCCAGCAGCCTCTATCTAGCGGATACGCAGTATTTT
CASSLYLADTQYF
>TRBV30|TRBJ2-3|-|-
TGTGCCTGGAGCGACGACCCAGGGTCAATTGCAGATACGCAGTATTTT
CAWSDDPGSIADTQYF
>TRBV28|TRBJ2-5|-|-
TGTGCCGTATTCCAGGGTTTACAAGAGACCCAGTACTTC
CAVFQGLQETQYF
>TRBV5-1|TRBJ2-2|-|-
TGCGCCAGCAAAGGCCCCGGGACACTGAACACCGGGGAGCTGTTTTTT
CASKGPGTLNTGELFF
>TRBV7-2|TRBJ2-7|-|-
TGTGCCAGCAGCTCTAACAGCGGAAACCTTTACGAGCAGTACTTC
CASSSNSGNLYEQYF
>TRBV27|TRBJ2-7|TRBD2|-
TGTGCCAGCACCAGCTTGGGGGCGGGAGGGCCGGGAACCTACGAGCAGTACTTC
CASTSLGAGGPGTYEQYF
>TRBV5-6|TRBJ2-5|TRBD2|-
TGTGCCAGCAGCCCGATACTAGCGGGAGAAGAGACCCAGTACTTC
CASSPILAGEETQYF
>TRBV10-3|TRBJ2-1|-|few
TGTGCCACCGAAGCGGACGCGTACAATGAGCAGTTCTTC
CATEADAYNEQFF
>TRBV4-1|TRBJ2-7|-|-
TGCGCCAGCAGCCAAGATGCCAGGGGCACGTACGAGCAGTACTTC
CASSQDARGTYEQYF
>TRBV28|TRBJ2-7|-|-
TGTGCCAGCAGCTCCCCATACTACGAGCAGTACTTC
CASSSPYYEQYF
>TRBV11-3|TRBJ2-1|TRBD1|-
TGTGCCAGCAGCCGAAGGGACAGGGGATCCTACAATGAGCAGTTCTTC
CASSRRDRGSYNEQFF
>TRBV7-2|TRBJ2-7|-|-
TGTGCCAGCAGCTTCAATCCAGAAGACTACGAGCAGTACTTC
CASSFNPEDYEQYF
>TRBV6-5|TRBJ2-3|-|-
TGTGCCAGCAGTCGAGGGCCCATCCCCACAGATACGCAGTATTTT
CASSRGPIPTDTQYF
>TRBV10-3|TRBJ1-5|-|-
TGTGCCATCAGTGAAGCAGGGGCCCCTAATCAGCCCCAGCATTTT
CAISEAGAPNQPQHF
>TRBV21-1|TRBJ2-1|-|-
TGTGCCAGCCGTTTAGAGAGCTCCTACAATGAGCAGTTCTTC
CASRLESSYNEQFF
>TRBV28|TRBJ2-7|TRBD2|-
TGTGCCAGCAGTTTTCCGTCAGCGGGAGGTTCCTACGAGCAGTACTTC
CASSFPSAGGSYEQYF
>TRBV27|TRBJ1-5|-|-
TGTGCCAGCAGTCCCTACCCCCCCCTGGTTAGCAATCAGCCCCAGCATTTT
CASSPYPPLVSNQPQHF
>TRBV4-1|TRBJ2-1|TRBD1|few
TGCGCCAGCAGCCTCGGACAGGGGGTCGGCTCCTACAATGAGCAGTTCTTC
CASSLGQGVGSYNEQFF
>TRBV2|TRBJ2-7|-|-
TGTGCCAGCTCCAGCGGCGAGGAGCAGTACTTC
CASSSGEEQYF
>TRBV10-2|TRBJ2-7|-|few
TGCGCCAGCAACGACGCCGGGGCCTACGAGCAGTACTTC
CASNDAGAYEQYF
>TRBV5-1|TRBJ1-2|-|-
TGCGCCAGCAGCTTGGTTGGAGGAGATGGCTACACCTTC
CASSLVGGDGYTF
>TRBV7-9|TRBJ2-1|-|-
TGTGCCAGCAGCTTAGGAGATCGGGGAATGGAGCAGTTCTTC
CASSLGDRGMEQFF
>TRBV27|TRBJ2-7|-|-
TGTGCCAGCAGTTTGGCAGGGCTTTACGAGCAGTACTTC
CASSLAGLYEQYF
>TRBV19|TRBJ2-7|-|once
TGTGCCACAGGACAGCGATACGAGCAGTACTTC
CATGQRYEQYF
>TRBV15|TRBJ1-4|-|once
TGTGCCACCAGCAGAGATAACAGTATTAATGAAAAACTGTTTTTT
CATSRDNSINEKLFF
>TRBV27|TRBJ2-7|-|-
TGTGCCAGCAGTTTCCTACCTCTCGTCTACGAGCAGTACTTC
CASSFLPLVYEQYF
>TRBV6-1|TRBJ2-7|-|-
TGTGCCAGCAGCCACTCCTACGAGCAGTACTTC
CASSHSYEQYF
>TRBV9|TRBJ2-1|-|-
TGTGCCAGCAGCGTAAGGGGTGGGGTCTCCTACAATGAGCAGTTCTTC
CASSVRGGVSYNEQFF
>TRBV28|TRBJ2-7|TRBD1|-
TGTGCCAGCAGCCGTCGACAGGGGACCTACGAGCAGTACTTC
CASSRRQGTYEQYF
>TRBV5-6|TRBJ2-5|-|-
TGTGCCAGCAGGCCAGGGTTTCTGAAGACCCAGTACTTC
CASRPGFLKTQYF
>TRBV29-1|TRBJ2-2|TRBD2|-
TGCAGCGTAACCGGGACTAGCGTGGCCGGGGAGCTGTTTTTT
CSVTGTSVAGELFF
>TRBV10-1|TRBJ2-7|TRBD1|-
TGCGCCAGCAGTGAGACGGACAGGGGGTACGAGCAGTACTTC
CASSETDRGYEQYF
>TRBV7-9|TRBJ1-3|-|-
TGTGCCAGCAGCCCTTGGACGGCTATTGCTGGAAACACCATATATTTT
CASSPWTAIAGNTIYF
>TRBV7-2|TRBJ2-7|TRBD2|once
TGTGCCAGCAGCTTAGAGGGACTAGCGGGAGTTCTTTACGAGCAGTACTTC
CASSLEGLAGVLYEQYF
>TRBV4-1|TRBJ2-1|-|-
TGCGCCAGCAGCCAAGTATGGGGCTCCTACAATGAGCAGTTCTTC
CASSQVWGSYNEQFF
>TRBV11-2|TRBJ2-7|TRBD2|-
TGTGCCAGCAGCTTAGAAGTGACTAGCGCCCACGAGCAGTACTTC
CASSLEVTSAHEQYF
>TRBV5-1|TRBJ2-7|TRBD2|-
TGCGCCAGCAGCTTTAGACTAGCGGGAGGGAACGAGCAGTACTTC
CASSFRLAGGNEQYF
>TRBV7-9|TRBJ2-3|-|-
TGTGCCAGCAGCTTAACGGGGGACACAGATACGCAGTATTTT
CASSLTGDTDTQYF
>TRBV7-9|TRBJ2-5|-|once
TGTGCCAGCAGTTCAACCACGCCAGCAGGGCAAGGAGAGACCCAGTACTTC
CASSSTTPAGQGETQYF
>TRBV9|TRBJ2-1|-|once
TGTGCCAGCGGTGGGGTATACAATGAGCAGTTCTTC
CASGGVYNEQFF
>TRBV9|TRBJ2-7|TRBD2|-
TGTGCCAGCAGCGTAGGACTAGCGGGAAACGTCGAGCAGTACTTC
CASSVGLAGNVEQYF